The clone carrying this T cell receptor beta chain came up many times. Its antigen is currently unknown. Isolation of PBMCs was performed on around 9.8 ml fresh peripheral blood. There were TCR beta CDR3 regions amplified from RNA transcripts. First-round RT-PCR of the TCR CDR3 relied on the HTBI primer set. TCRdb reprocessed the multiplex PCR reads with MiXCR, giving one entry per CDR3 protein. The data hold more than 350,000 distinct CDR3 sequences, with approximately 16% observed a single time. This sample was taken from a study of T cells in Graves' hyperthyroidism and ophthalmopathy. Study in general: Peripheral blood specimens were obtained at initial diagnosis, prior to any treatment. Study results and limitations: Blood samples included most of the expanded thyroid clonotypes exceeding 0.001.

Sequencing was carried out using blood. The TCR comes from a woman in her fifties or sixties with Graves' ophthalmopathy.

CDR3 amino acids: CASSPLSERGYTF. The CDR3 DNA is TGTGCCAGCTCACCCTTGAGTGAGCGGGGCTACACCTTC. The V and J genes are TRBV18 and TRBJ1-2; D is undetermined. V dropped 3 bases and J dropped 8 bases, with 13 bases sitting between them. This CDR3 contains 13 residues. Per germline, CDR1 KGHSH and CDR2 LQKENI.